Below, one T cell receptor beta chain is given with its context. What it binds is unknown. The sample belongs to a study of long-term antiretroviral therapy in people with HIV. Study observations and caveats: Controls showed broader CDR3 length ranges than did the HIV repertoires.

Researchers ran immunoSEQ v3.0 at survey level. The target of sequencing was about 35,000-50,000 T-cell genomes per sample. Clones were read by immunoSEQ multiplex PCR, and TCRdb kept only the in-frame ones, dropping some. The sample has 30,000 to 45,000 clones; roughly 80% are singletons. There are 14 residues in the CDR3. Germline CDR1 SGHDT, CDR2 YYEEEE. Trimming stripped 3 bases from V and 1 base from J, with 10 bases between. The cryopreserved samples used held 1-10 million PBMC prior to extraction of DNA. The material sequenced was unsorted PBMCs, taken 3.4 years after starting antiretroviral therapy. The clonotype originates from a man aged 25 to 40 with HIV. V gene TRBV5-6 combines with J gene TRBJ2-5; the D gene is possibly TRBD2 (5 bases). DNA of the CDR3: TGTGCCAGCAGCTCGCCGGGGATCCAAGAGACCCAGTACTTC. Protein sequence: CASSSPGIQETQYF.